This TCR beta chain was captured by sequencing in a study of cytomegalovirus exposure and HLA in healthy donors. Study outcomes and limitations: Accurate HLA-A and HLA-B prediction from TCR beta sequences was reported for most subjects. DRB1 had the most TCR associations and HLA-C the fewest, a later analysis found, with rates varying by HLA locus.

Note on this clone: The antigen is unknown.

The PCR contained 60 Vbeta and 13 Jbeta primers. Clones were sequenced by immunoSEQ multiplex PCR, and TCRdb holds only the in-frame ones, with some missing. Among around 150,000 clones listed, approximately 80% were seen once. The CDR3 extends over 12 amino acids. Germline-derived CDR1 and CDR2 are WSHSY and SAAADI. Trimming took 3 bases from V and 4 from J, leaving 6 bases between them. Sequencing was done on a sample of PBMCs. The rearrangement links TRBV10-2 to TRBJ1-1, with a tentative D call TRBD1 (5 bases). This clonotype was sampled from a woman between 40 and 55 years old in good health and CMV-seronegative. DNA for the CDR3: TGCGCCAGCAGTGACAGGGTCACTGAAGCTTTCTTT. Translated, it gives CASSDRVTEAFF.